This T cell receptor (beta chain) was recovered during a study of T-cell reconstitution after alpha-beta-depleted transplantation in children. This clonotype appeared many times. The antigen is unknown. Study-wide results and limits: Several hundred graft clones that had expanded were reportedly the source of alpha-beta T cells about two months after transplant. Surviving recipient T cells and thymic progenitors underlay high day-60 TCRbeta diversity in some patients.

Unique molecular identifiers featured in how the TCRbeta library was prepared. TCRdb analysed the PCR reads with MiXCR anew, one entry per CDR3 protein. The sample shows 98,000 or so distinct CDR3 sequences, almost 6.5% of them seen only once. The CDR3 consists of 17 residues. Germline CDR1 reads MDHEN; CDR2 reads SYDVKM. Deletions cut 5 bases from V and 0 bases from J, with 17 bases between. The sample was PBMCs, mostly from graft donor cells, taken 360 days after TCRalphabeta/CD19-depleted stem cell transplant. The chain recombines TRBV28 with TRBJ2-1; D is perhaps TRBD2 (6 bases). This receptor was taken from a male patient aged 2 to 9 who had a stem cell transplant for acute lymphoblastic leukemia, so the T cells may come from the graft donor. The CDR3 DNA follows: TGTGCCAGCAGTCCGGTTCTAGCGAGCCTCTCCTACAATGAGCAGTTCTTC. It specifies CASSPVLASLSYNEQFF.